Presented here are 9 T cell receptor beta chains from one specimen sequenced in a study of OX40 agonist ivuxolimab in advanced cancers. Profiled with immunoSEQ multiplex PCR; TCRdb holds only in-frame clones, not every one. The repertoire holds around 73,000 clones, with 70% to 90% as singletons. The specimen comprised CD4+ or CD8+ T cells sorted from blood, sampled in a trial of the OX40 agonist ivuxolimab. The receptors originated from an adult with an advanced solid tumor such as melanoma, head and neck, liver or kidney cancer.

This chain joins TRBV29-1 and TRBJ1-2; D gene ambiguous. This CDR3 region has 13 residues. Per germline, CDR1 SQVTM and CDR2 ANQGSEA. The V gene lost 4 bases and the J gene lost 4 bases, with 13 bases spanning the gap. CDR3 region: CSVGPSGSYGYTF. In nucleotides, the CDR3 is TGCAGCGTTGGCCCTTCGGGCAGCTATGGCTACACCTTC.

This sequence joins TRBV4-1 and TRBJ1-1; D is undetermined. Germline CDR1 and CDR2: MGHRA and YSYEKL. Trimming pared 0 bases from V and 0 bases from J, leaving 8 bases between. This CDR3 region has 15 residues. The CDR3 protein is CASSQEWGLNTEAFF. The DNA for the CDR3 is TGCGCCAGCAGCCAAGAGTGGGGTTTGAACACTGAAGCTTTCTTT.

This chain uses TRBV30 with TRBJ1-6; 9 nucleotides align to TRBD1. V dropped 0 bases and J dropped 10; count of bases not matched to a gene: 7. Germline assignment: CDR1 GTSNPN and CDR2 SVGIG (reference sequence). This CDR3 region has 15 residues. DNA of the CDR3: TGTGCCTGGAGTGTACTTGGACAGGGGTCCTCACCCCTCCACTTT. Amino acids: CAWSVLGQGSSPLHF.

This chain connects TRBV19 to TRBJ1-4; perhaps TRBD1 as D (5 bases). This CDR3 region has 17 residues. In germline, CDR1 is LNHDA, CDR2 SQIVND (reference sequence). Trimming removed 1 base at V and 2 bases at J, with 14 bases between. The CDR3 is CASSIVPGGPTNEKLFF. In DNA, the CDR3 is TGTGCCAGTAGTATAGTACCTGGGGGACCCACTAATGAAAAACTGTTTTTT.

This chain uses TRBV7-9 with TRBJ1-5, with 8 bases lining up with TRBD1. Germline loops: CDR1 SEHNR, CDR2 FQNEAQ (reference sequence). V trimming: 1 base; J trimming: 0 bases; junction bases outside the gene matches: 2. The CDR3 has 16 amino acids. For the CDR3, the DNA is TGTGCCAGCAGCTTAGGGCAGGGGGCTAGCAATCAGCCCCAGCATTTT. Its protein product is CASSLGQGASNQPQHF.

This clone has only one observation. The J gene is TRBJ1-2, the V gene TRBV7-2, with D possibly being TRBD1 (5 bases). V was cut by 5 bases and J by 4 bases, with 11 bases left in between. The V gene's germline CDR1 is SGHTA and CDR2 FQGNSA. The CDR3 is 13 residues long. CDR3 in amino acids: CASSAEGSYGYTF. CDR3 DNA: TGTGCCAGCAGCGCCGAGGGGAGCTATGGCTACACCTTC.

The chain carries TRBV7-2 and TRBJ2-1; D is unresolved. The CDR3 contains 15 residues. Per the germline V gene, CDR1 is SGHTA and CDR2 is FQGNSA. V lost 4 bases, J lost 4 bases, and 14 bases lay in between. The chain's CDR3 is CASSSWEREYNEQFF. In DNA form, the CDR3 reads TGTGCCAGCAGCTCCTGGGAAAGGGAATACAATGAGCAGTTCTTC.

Comment on this clone: The same CDR3 can be traced to other DNA sequences in this sample. This chain joins TRBV27 and TRBJ2-7, with 7 nucleotides matching TRBD1. The V gene end was trimmed by 5 bases and the J gene end by 4 bases; junction bases not matched to a gene: 11. CDR3 length: 15 amino acids. CDR1 MNHEY and CDR2 SMNVEV come from the germline V gene (reference sequence). The CDR3 bases are TGTGCCAGCAGTATTGGGACAGCAGTCGCTTACGAGCAGTACTTC. Translation gives CASSIGTAVAYEQYF.

The chain is built from TRBV20-1 and TRBJ1-2; D not certain. The CDR3 consists of 11 residues. Germline lookup yields CDR1 DFQATT and CDR2 SNEGSKA (reference sequence). V was cut by 0 bases and J by 4 bases, with 3 bases left in between. This CDR3 is CSARDSYGYTF. CDR3 sequence (DNA): TGCAGTGCTAGAGACAGCTATGGCTACACCTTC.